The entry below gives a single T cell receptor beta chain sequence along with its context. Its antigen remains unknown. This entry is derived from a study of cytomegalovirus exposure and HLA in healthy donors. General observations from the study: CMV serostatus was the sole immune exposure information available.

The PCR contained 60 Vbeta and 13 Jbeta primers. Sequencing was performed with immunoSEQ multiplex PCR; in TCRdb, only in-frame clones are kept and a portion is missing. The table has about 60,000 clones, roughly 70% seen once; the top ten hold roughly 19%. The CDR3 totals 15 residues. Germline loops: CDR1 SGHTA, CDR2 FQGNSA. With 5 bases removed from V and 7 bases from J, the gap between germline ends came to 15 bases. The sequence came from a woman aged 60-75 years in good health and CMV-seropositive. Sample: PBMCs. This chain connects TRBV7-2 to TRBJ1-6; D may be TRBD1 (6 bases). The CDR3 DNA sequence: TGTGCCAGCAGCCCCCCAGGGGCACGGAATTCACCCCTCCACTTT. This codes for CASSPPGARNSPLHF.